This TCR beta chain was identified in a study of blood T cell repertoires in COVID-19. Study-level information: The United States, Italy and Spain supplied acute and convalescent COVID-19 samples. The analysed material was cDNA or gDNA that came from T cells, B-cell-depleted T cells, or PBMCs.

As handled by the study authors: Reference gene primer amplification in the assay estimated nucleated cell counts. Libraries were prepared by immunoSEQ multiplex PCR; TCRdb keeps only in-frame clonotypes and omits some of them. That table supplies the V and J calls and clone size; D and trimming were determined from the DNA. The sample shows over 110,000 clones, approximately 88% of them seen only once. CDR1 and CDR2 from the germline V gene are SGHTA and FQGTGA. Germline trimming cut 5 bases from V and 1 base from J; bases unmatched to any gene: 0. CDR3 length equals 14 residues. The clonotype comes from a human donor in a cohort sampled during active COVID-19. Sequenced input: peripheral blood. The rearrangement links TRBV7-3 to TRBJ2-7; 12 nucleotides align to TRBD2. As DNA, the CDR3 is TGTGCCAGCAGCACTAGCGGGGGGTCCTACGAGCAGTACTTC. Amino acid sequence: CASSTSGGSYEQYF.